This entry features one T cell receptor (beta chain) sequence. Its antigen is as yet unknown. Molecular barcoding with unique molecular identifiers was used for the TCRbeta library. TCRdb re-derived calls from the PCR reads in MiXCR, one entry per CDR3 protein. The sample has 500,000 to 750,000 distinct CDR3 sequences, 10% to 15% seen once. These data originate in a study of T-cell reconstitution after alpha-beta-depleted transplantation in children. Whole-study results and caveats: Newly produced T cells mostly accounted for T-cell counts and diversity one year post-transplant. Where some patients showed high TCRbeta diversity at day 60, it came from recipient T cells and thymic progenitors that had survived. Two months or so post-transplant, alpha-beta T cells reportedly derived from several hundred expanded graft clones.

V was pared by 1 base and J by 1 base, with 14 bases between. The CDR3 is made up of 16 amino acids. CDR1 SGHVS and CDR2 FQNEAQ come from the germline V gene. The sample here was PBMCs, mostly from graft donor cells, taken 360 days after TCRalphabeta/CD19-depleted stem cell transplant. The chain couples TRBV7-8 to TRBJ2-7, with D maybe TRBD1 (6 bases). The receptor's source is a male patient younger than 18 who had a stem cell transplant for acute myeloid leukemia, so the T cells may come from the graft donor. The CDR3 sequence is CASSLGGHPLSYEQYF. The CDR3 DNA reads as TGTGCCAGCAGCTTAGGGGGACATCCGCTTTCCTACGAGCAGTACTTC.